In its sample, the clone carrying this T cell receptor (beta chain) was seen a few times. Its antigen is not identified. The data belong to a study of vaccination and CD4 T cells after COVID-19. In the study overall: As control conditions, cultures were given either a CEFX pool serving as positive control, an HIV-1 Nef pool, or no peptide at all.

Points from the study as a whole: The analysis of convalescent patients involved relatively few individuals and lacked early post-infection timepoints.

The CDR3 extends over 13 amino acids. From germline, CDR1 is SGHTA and CDR2 FQGNSA. Trimming took off 8 bases at V and 5 bases at J, with 10 bases between the two ends. The Oncomine TCR Beta short-read assay sequenced DNA from cultured CD4+ T cells. TCRdb passed the PCR reads through MiXCR, listing each CDR3 protein once. The data show about 21,000 distinct CDR3 sequences, 67% seen once. Treatment reported: approximately 9-day PBMC culture with coronavirus spike peptide pools or control peptides (ViraFEST assay). Before TCRs were sequenced, ViraFEST expanded antigen-specific T cells with peptide pools.

The chain uses TRBV7-2 and TRBJ1-6; D may be TRBD1 (5 bases). The TCR comes from a human donor who had recovered from COVID-19. Sequenced input: CD4+ T cells from blood, cultured in vitro. DNA for the CDR3: TGTGCCAGCGGGACGGTGGATAATTCACCCCTCCACTTT. Translating it yields CASGTVDNSPLHF.